This T cell receptor beta chain was recovered during a study of T cells after yellow fever vaccination. General study points: Abundant clonotypes from the bulk population could have been carried over as contaminants into FACS-sorted repertoires. The booster saw the reappearance of most primary-vaccination clones (roughly 97% CD4, almost 90% CD8).

CDR3 length: 14 amino acids. Trimming removed 5 bases from V and 2 bases from J, with 16 bases in between. Germline values: CDR1 DFQATT, CDR2 SNEGSKA (reference sequence). MiXCR, applied by TCRdb to the 5' RACE reads, yields one record per CDR3 protein. The sample has a few hundred thousand distinct CDR3 sequences; 6.5% to 8.5% are singletons. In its sample, this clonotype was seen a few times. The antigen is undetermined. The TCR sequence derives from a man younger than 35 who received the YFV17D yellow fever vaccine. Sample: PBMCs, taken roughly 45 days after the first yellow fever vaccination. The chain recombines TRBV20-1 with TRBJ2-7, with D unclear. The CDR3 sequence is CSAAAGDIAYEQYF. The DNA for the CDR3 is TGCAGTGCTGCCGCCGGCGATATCGCCTACGAGCAGTACTTC.